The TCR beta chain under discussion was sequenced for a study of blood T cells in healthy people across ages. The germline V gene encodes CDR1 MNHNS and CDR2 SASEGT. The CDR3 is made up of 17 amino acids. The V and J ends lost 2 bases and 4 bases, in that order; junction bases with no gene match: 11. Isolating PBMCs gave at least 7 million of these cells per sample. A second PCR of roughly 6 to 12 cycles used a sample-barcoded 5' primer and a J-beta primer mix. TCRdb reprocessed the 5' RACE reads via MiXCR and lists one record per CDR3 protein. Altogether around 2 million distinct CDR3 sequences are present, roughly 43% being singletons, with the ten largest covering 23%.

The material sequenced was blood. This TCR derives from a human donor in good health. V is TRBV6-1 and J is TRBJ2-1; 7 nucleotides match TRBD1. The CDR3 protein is CASSESGKGAYYNEQFF. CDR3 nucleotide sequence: TGTGCCAGCAGTGAATCGGGAAAGGGGGCGTATTACAATGAGCAGTTCTTC.